This entry features one T cell receptor (beta chain) sequence. This receptor's antigen is unknown. No base quality values were provided; no much bigger clone lies one nucleotide off. TCRbeta CDR3 regions were amplified from genomic DNA by means of the immunoSEQ Assay, a bias-controlled multiplex PCR. The paper's data handling went like this. The number of nucleated cells in each sample was estimated from the amplification of reference gene primers within the assay. To quantify the absolute abundance of each unique TCRbeta CDR3 rearrangement, sequence reads were collapsed and filtered. For each sample, productive Simpson clonality was calculated as the square root of Simpson's diversity index across productive rearrangements. TCRdb took over this immuneACCESS table, retaining in-frame rearrangements with V and J assigned. Such tables are incomplete; in checked studies, under half of the missing clones stem from an unresolved V gene, and the remainder is unexplained. Clone size and the V and J calls come from that table; the DNA yielded D and trimming. The sample table shows 95,000 to 120,000 clones, and over 70% are seen once. The biggest ten clones account for around 1.5% of the sample.

Collaborating institutions collected whole blood in K2EDTA tubes following their own protocols. For TCRbeta analysis, collaborator samples were shipped as frozen whole blood, as isolated PBMCs, or as DNA extracted from either sample type. This specimen belongs to a study of blood T cell repertoires in COVID-19 (dated by TCRdb to the early 2020s). Looking at the study overall: Collaborator samples came from the United States, Italy and Spain and covered acute and convalescent phases of COVID-19. The prospective study material was composed of cDNA or gDNA derived from T cells, B-cell-depleted T cells, or PBMCs. Subjects who had been exposed to COVID-19, were actively infected with it, or had recovered from it provided the deeply sampled blood TCRbeta repertoires that made up the dataset. A freely available public database, intended as a resource for researchers studying the immune response to SARS-CoV-2, is where the repertoires were released. Samples came from the ongoing ImmuneRACE study (first 160 participants) plus 1,254 subjects from 6 global collaborators. A de-identified subject ID, COVID-19 status, age in years and sex were almost always included in the sample metadata. Where available, HLA class I and class II types were taken from metadata supplied by the sample provider and were not determined by assay-based typing. General study outcomes and caveats: How much clinical and demographic metadata was included differed by source and by participant, and the metadata was provided uncurated.

V is cut by 5 bases and J by 5 bases, and the space between the germline ends is 16 bases. Including cysteine and phenylalanine, the CDR3 has 15 amino acids. The kept DNA is CDR3 alone, 45 bases in frame from the first base. From the germline V gene, CDR1 is SGHVS and CDR2 is FQNEAQ. This clonotype was sampled from a man in his fifties with acute or convalescent COVID-19. Input material: peripheral blood. Recombination linked TRBV7-8 to TRBJ1-5, and the D gene may be TRBD1, 6 bases matching. CDR3 loop: CASSRADRQDQPQHF. At the DNA level, the sequence is TGTGCCAGCAGCCGAGCCGACCGACAGGATCAGCCCCAGCATTTT.